The 3 T cell receptor beta chains below come from one sample, sequenced in a study of shared clonotypes between healthy human individuals. The naive CD8 subset, CD45RO-negative cells positively selected for CCR7, excluded terminally differentiated effector memory CD45RA+ cells. The table came from immunoSEQ multiplex PCR; TCRdb's copy has only in-frame clones and leaves some out. The profile shows some 2.1 million clones, approximately 95% of them singletons. Sequencing was performed on naive CD8+ T cells sorted from blood. These receptors were collected from a man younger than 35 in good health.

This rearrangement joins TRBV29-1 to TRBJ2-7, with TRBD1 identical over 12 bases. Trimming at V came to 0 bases and at J to 7 bases, leaving 7 bases not matched to a gene. The V gene's germline CDR1 is SQVTM and CDR2 ANQGSEA. This CDR3 has 15 residues. Here the CDR3 reads CSVEDGTGGLREQYF. In nucleotides, the CDR3 is TGCAGCGTTGAAGACGGGACAGGGGGCTTAAGGGAGCAGTACTTC.

J is TRBJ2-3 and V is TRBV10-1; D could derive from TRBD1 or TRBD2 (5 bases each). CDR1 is WNHNN and CDR2 is SYGVQD in the germline V gene (reference sequence). The CDR3 totals 15 residues. V was trimmed by 6 bases and J by 0 bases, leaving 13 bases between them. In DNA, the CDR3 is TGCGCCAGCAGCGACTGGGGCGGGAGCACAGATACGCAGTATTTT. This sequence encodes CASSDWGGSTDTQYF.

The rearrangement uses TRBV2 and TRBJ1-1; D not certain. This CDR3 has 13 amino acids. Trimming cost V 1 base and J 11 bases, with 14 bases left between them. Germline V gene lookup returns CDR1 SNHLY and CDR2 FYNNEI. CDR3 nucleotide sequence: TGTGCCAGCAGTGAAGTCGGCCCTATTGGCGCTTTCTTT. Protein product: CASSEVGPIGAFF.